The clone carrying this T cell receptor (beta chain) was detected ten times or more. In germline, CDR1 is MDHEN, CDR2 SYDVKM. With 6 bases removed from V and 3 bases from J, the gap between germline ends came to 11 bases. The CDR3 is 13 amino acids. These data are taken from a study of patients and donors after allogeneic stem cell transplantation. TCRdb re-called the RT-PCR reads through MiXCR, storing one row per CDR3 protein. The table records 80,000 to 90,000 distinct CDR3 sequences, around 48% of them present only once. The sequence derives from a human donor who was either an allogeneic HSCT recipient or a stem cell or donor lymphocyte infusion donor (not recorded which). It is not recorded whose cells these are; they may come from a transplant donor. V is TRBV28 and J is TRBJ1-2; D is unresolved. The sequenced sample consisted of blood, either unsorted or a sorted T cell fraction (not recorded which). CDR3 region: CASSPHSHYGYTF. Written as DNA, the CDR3 is TGTGCCAGCAGCCCCCACTCCCACTATGGCTACACCTTC.